The 21 T cell receptor beta chains listed next were all sequenced from one sample in a study of T-cell memory formation after mild COVID-19. TCRdb called the 5' RACE reads again in MiXCR, with one record for every CDR3 protein. The table has approximately 180,000 distinct CDR3 sequences, around 16% seen once. Sequenced: PBMCs or a T cell subset sorted from them (not recorded which). The origin of the receptors is an adult woman who had mild COVID-19 (a few samples of this study predate the infection). Cell type and time point are not known.

This clonotype appeared many times. J is TRBJ2-3 and V is TRBV10-3, with 9 bases identical to TRBD2. Germline-derived CDR1 and CDR2 are ENHRY and SYGVKD. This CDR3 is built from 13 residues. Losses at the gene ends were 10 bases for V and 1 base for J; bases not matched to a gene: 3. DNA for the CDR3: TGTGCCACCCGGACTAGCGGCACAGATACGCAGTATTTT. Its protein product is CATRTSGTDTQYF.

The V and J genes are TRBV3-1 and TRBJ1-2, with 8 bases that match TRBD1. The CDR3 has 15 amino acids. J was trimmed by 8 bases and V by 3 bases; bases with no gene match: 11. The germline gives CDR1 LGHDT, CDR2 YNNKEL (reference sequence). CDR3 protein: CASSHHSSDREGYTF. The CDR3 nucleotides are TGTGCCAGCAGCCATCACTCCTCGGACAGGGAAGGCTACACCTTC.

A few counts support this clonotype. The rearrangement links TRBV3-1 to TRBJ1-2, with D perhaps TRBD1 (5 bases). V was pared by 4 bases and J by 3 bases, with 9 bases between. The CDR3 has 13 residues. The V gene's germline CDR1 is LGHDT and CDR2 YNNKEL (reference sequence). The CDR3 DNA follows: TGTGCCAGCAGCCGCGGGACCGACTATGGCTACACCTTC. Its protein product is CASSRGTDYGYTF. Based on the CDR3 plus reference TRBV3-1 and TRBJ1-2, the full variable domain is DTAVSQTPKYLVTQMGNDKSIKCEQNLGHDTMYWYKQDSKKFLKIMFSYNNKELIINETVPNRFSPKSPDKAHLNLHINSLELGDSAVYFCASSRGTDYGYTFGSGTRLTVV.

This clonotype has just a few counts. V is TRBV2 and J is TRBJ2-5; D remains unclear. The CDR3 totals 14 residues. V was clipped by 3 bases and J by 3 bases, with 11 bases between them. Germline V gene data show CDR1 as SNHLY and CDR2 as FYNNEI. CDR3 sequence reads: CASSDWFGEETQYF. The CDR3 region has the DNA TGTGCCAGCAGTGACTGGTTTGGAGAAGAGACCCAGTACTTC.

The V call is TRBV2, the J call TRBJ2-7, with 9 nucleotides matching TRBD2. Per germline, CDR1 SNHLY and CDR2 FYNNEI. V gave up 7 bases and J gave up 5 bases; unmatched junction bases: 9. This CDR3 contains 14 residues. The CDR3 DNA reads TGTGCCAGCAACCGAGCGGGGGGTCCCGACGAGCAGTACTTC. Translating it yields CASNRAGGPDEQYF.

A few counts support this clonotype. V is TRBV9 and J is TRBJ2-7; tentatively, D is TRBD1 or TRBD2 (5 bases each). Deletions cut 0 bases from V and 2 bases from J, with 15 bases between. This CDR3 spans 16 amino acids. Germline V CDR1 and CDR2: SGDLS, YYNGEE. CDR3 loop: CASSVGGGGSTYEQYF. The DNA for the CDR3 is TGTGCCAGCAGCGTAGGAGGTGGGGGATCCACCTACGAGCAGTACTTC.

The chain carries TRBV7-6 and TRBJ2-5, with D possibly TRBD1 on 6 matching bases. This CDR3 has 15 amino acids. The germline gives CDR1 SGHVS, CDR2 FNYEAQ. V lost 5 bases and J lost 6, with 19 bases in between. The CDR3 loop is CASSPRGQWPKTQYF. For the CDR3, the DNA is TGTGCCAGCAGCCCCCGAGGACAGTGGCCGAAGACCCAGTACTTC.

This rearrangement joins TRBV5-1 to TRBJ2-1, with a tentative D call TRBD1 (6 bases). This CDR3 is 13 amino acids long. Germline V gene sequence: CDR1 SGHRS, CDR2 YFSETQ. With 0 bases removed from V and 8 bases from J, the gap between germline ends came to 9 bases. The DNA for the CDR3 is TGCGCCAGCAGCTTGGTTGGACAGCATGAGCAGTTCTTC. Translation gives CASSLVGQHEQFF.

There are a few counts of this clonotype. V usage is TRBV7-9 and J usage is TRBJ2-1; D uncertain. V lost 1 base and J lost 7, with 8 bases in between. CDR1 SEHNR and CDR2 FQNEAQ come from the germline V gene (reference sequence). There are 13 residues in the CDR3. CDR3 bases: TGTGCCAGCAGCTTAGGCTCAAAAAATGAGCAGTTCTTC. Encoded protein: CASSLGSKNEQFF.

In this sample, this clonotype turned up a few times. The chain is built from TRBV20-1 and TRBJ2-2, with 10 bases lining up with TRBD1. This CDR3 is 16 amino acids long. In germline, CDR1 is DFQATT, CDR2 SNEGSKA (reference sequence). Trimming removed 0 bases from V and 8 bases from J; junction bases left unmatched: 9. The CDR3 is CSAREWDRGASGELFF. The CDR3 DNA reads TGCAGTGCTAGAGAATGGGACAGGGGAGCTTCGGGGGAGCTGTTTTTT.

In this sample, this clonotype turned up many times. V gene TRBV12-3 or TRBV12-4 combines with J gene TRBJ2-3; no clear D gene. Between the trimmed V and J ends, which lost 1 base and 4 bases, there was a span of 9 bases. CDR3 size: 14 residues. The CDR3 loop is CASSLGLGPDTQYF. In DNA form, the CDR3 reads TGTGCCAGCAGTTTAGGGCTCGGGCCAGATACGCAGTATTTT.

There are a few counts of this clonotype. The chain employs TRBV29-1 and TRBJ2-2; TRBD2 might be the D (6 bases). The CDR3 has 14 residues. Trimming took 3 bases from V and 2 from J, leaving 10 bases between them. Germline loops: CDR1 SQVTM, CDR2 ANQGSEA. DNA of the CDR3: TGCAGCGTTGATTCCGGGACTAACACCGGGGAGCTGTTTTTT. It translates to CSVDSGTNTGELFF.

The chain recombines TRBV7-6 with TRBJ2-5; TRBD2 aligns across 7 bases. Germline CDR1 reads SGHVS; CDR2 reads FNYEAQ. J gave up 9 bases and V 6 bases, and 16 bases lay outside the gene matches. The CDR3 has 15 amino acids. CDR3 sequence reads: CASRPLRGGPRAQYF. As DNA, the CDR3 is TGTGCCAGCAGACCTCTCCGCGGGGGACCTAGGGCCCAGTACTTC. The full variable domain, completed using reference TRBV7-6 and TRBJ2-5, is GAGVSQSPRYKVTKRGQDVALRCDPISGHVSLYWYRQALGQGPEFLTYFNYEAQQDKSGLPNDRFSAERPEGSISTLTIQRTEQRDSAMYRCASRPLRGGPRAQYFGPGTRLLVL.

The chain uses TRBV20-1 and TRBJ1-1; D unresolved. Germline V CDR1 and CDR2: DFQATT, SNEGSKA (reference sequence). The CDR3 length is 13 residues. Trimming stripped 2 bases from V and 5 bases from J, with 12 bases between. The CDR3 sequence is CSARKPAGTEAFF. Here the CDR3 DNA reads TGCAGTGCTAGAAAACCCGCGGGGACTGAAGCTTTCTTT.

A few counts support this clonotype. Here the CDR3 DNA reads TGTGCCATCAGTGAAAGGGAGTACTCTGGAAACACCATATATTTT. Its protein is CAISEREYSGNTIYF. The gene calls are TRBV10-3 and TRBJ1-3; no firm D call. CDR1 is ENHRY and CDR2 is SYGVKD in the germline V gene. V gave up 3 bases and J gave up 0 bases, with 9 bases separating them. The CDR3 is 15 amino acids.

This clonotype was recorded at least ten times. The gene calls are TRBV12-3 or TRBV12-4 and TRBJ2-2; 7 nucleotides agree with TRBD1. The CDR3 contains 14 residues. V was pared by 5 bases and J by 6 bases, with 6 bases of the junction left unmatched. The CDR3 here is CASSQTGYAGELFF. The CDR3 coding sequence is TGTGCCAGCAGTCAGACAGGGTACGCCGGGGAGCTGTTTTTT.

The gene calls are TRBV20-1 and TRBJ2-7; 8 nucleotides match TRBD1. Germline V lookup: CDR1 DFQATT, CDR2 SNEGSKA (reference sequence). The V segment lost 6 bases and the J segment 2 bases; nucleotides outside the gene matches: 6. The CDR3 consists of 13 residues. The CDR3: CSARQGPTYEQYF. For the CDR3, the DNA is TGCAGTGCCCGACAGGGGCCGACCTACGAGCAGTACTTC.

This clonotype has just a few counts. DNA for the CDR3: TGCAGCGCCCAAGTGGGCGGGAGGGGCTATGAGCAGTTCTTC. This translates into CSAQVGGRGYEQFF. V usage is TRBV29-1 and J usage is TRBJ2-1; 9 nucleotides line up with TRBD2. The CDR3 is made up of 14 amino acids. Germline loops: CDR1 SQVTM, CDR2 ANQGSEA. The trim removed 7 bases at V and 8 bases at J, leaving 12 bases unmatched.

The chain couples TRBV2 to TRBJ2-1; perhaps TRBD2 as D (5 bases). The length of the CDR3 is 13 residues. V lost 2 bases, J lost 13 bases, and 15 bases lay in between. CDR1 and CDR2 from the germline V gene are SNHLY and FYNNEI. In nucleotides, the CDR3 is TGTGCCAGCAGTGAAAGCGGAGTAGCTGTTCAGTTCTTC. Encoded protein: CASSESGVAVQFF.

The V and J genes are TRBV12-5 and TRBJ2-7; D is ambiguous. The CDR3 covers 12 residues. Between the trimmed V and J ends, which lost 8 bases and 6 bases, there was a span of 14 bases. Germline V gene lookup returns CDR1 LGHNT and CDR2 FRNRAP. CDR3 protein: CASQLDRGEQYF. The CDR3 DNA is TGTGCTAGTCAATTAGACCGCGGCGAGCAGTACTTC.

The rearrangement joins TRBV10-3 to TRBJ2-7; perhaps D is TRBD1 or TRBD2 (5 bases each). Deletions cut 2 bases from V and 1 base from J, with 12 bases between. The CDR3 extends over 15 amino acids. The germline V gene encodes CDR1 ENHRY and CDR2 SYGVKD. The CDR3 sequence is CAISEIRGVSYEQYF. CDR3 DNA: TGTGCCATCAGTGAGATTAGGGGAGTTTCCTACGAGCAGTACTTC.